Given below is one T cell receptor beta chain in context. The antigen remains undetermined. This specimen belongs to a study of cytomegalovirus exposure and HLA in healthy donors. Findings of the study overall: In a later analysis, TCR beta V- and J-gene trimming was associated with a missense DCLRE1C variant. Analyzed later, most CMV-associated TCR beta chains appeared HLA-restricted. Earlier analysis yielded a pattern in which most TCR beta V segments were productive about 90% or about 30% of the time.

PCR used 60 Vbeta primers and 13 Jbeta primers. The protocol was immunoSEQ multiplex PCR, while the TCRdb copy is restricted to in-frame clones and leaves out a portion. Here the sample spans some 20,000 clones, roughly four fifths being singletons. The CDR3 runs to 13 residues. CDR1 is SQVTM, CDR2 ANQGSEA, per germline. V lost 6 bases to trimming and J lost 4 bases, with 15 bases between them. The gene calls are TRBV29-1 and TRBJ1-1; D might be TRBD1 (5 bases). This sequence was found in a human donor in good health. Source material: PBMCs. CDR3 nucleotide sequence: TGCAGCGTGGCGGGGGGAGTCGGCACTGAAGCTTTCTTT. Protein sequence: CSVAGGVGTEAFF.